Each of the 11 T cell receptor beta chains below was sequenced from the same sample in a study of breast tumors, draining lymph nodes, adjacent tissues. TCRdb re-derived calls from the multiplex PCR reads in MiXCR, one entry per CDR3 protein. Here the sample spans about 94,000 distinct CDR3 sequences, roughly 28% being singletons. Samples came from axillary lymph nodes draining the breast cancer. The sample was axillary lymph node tissue. The receptors were gathered from a female donor with breast cancer. Some clones in this sample may be carry-over from other donors' samples.

This clonotype appeared many times. CDR3 protein: CASSPRLAAYEQYF. Written as DNA, the CDR3 is TGTGCCAGCAGTCCACGACTAGCGGCCTACGAGCAGTACTTC. This chain connects TRBV27 to TRBJ2-7; TRBD2 aligns across 9 bases. The CDR3 is 14 amino acids. Trimming cost V 5 bases and J 2 bases; bases outside gene matches: 4. Germline CDR1 and CDR2: MNHEY and SMNVEV (reference sequence).

In its sample, this clonotype was seen many times. The rearrangement links TRBV11-2 to TRBJ1-2; D remains ambiguous. Germline V gene sequence: CDR1 SGHAT, CDR2 FQNNGV. The CDR3 is 12 amino acids. Deletions cut 5 bases from V and 0 bases from J, with 4 bases between. The CDR3 coding sequence is TGTGCCAGCAGCCTCGCTAACTATGGCTACACCTTC. It translates to CASSLANYGYTF.

This clonotype came up many times. The V and J genes are TRBV19 and TRBJ2-1; a weak D match, TRBD1 (6 bases). Germline CDR1 and CDR2: LNHDA and SQIVND (reference sequence). This CDR3 has 12 residues. Trimming stripped 8 bases from V and 8 bases from J, with 13 bases between. The CDR3 nucleotides are TGTGCCAGTCGGGACAAAAACTATGAGCAGTTCTTC. Protein: CASRDKNYEQFF. The full variable domain, its missing parts supplied by reference TRBV19 and TRBJ2-1, is DGGITQSPKYLFRKEGQNVTLSCEQNLNHDAMYWYRQDPGQGLRLIYYSQIVNDFQKGDIAEGYSVSREKKESFPLTVTSAQKNPTAFYLCASRDKNYEQFFGPGTRLTVL.

V usage is TRBV4-3 and J usage is TRBJ2-3; 9 positions agree with TRBD2. Germline CDR1 is LGHNA and CDR2 is YSLEER. V shed 3 bases and J 5 bases; nucleotides not matched to a gene: 9. The CDR3 contains 16 residues. The CDR3 sequence is CASSHLAGGQGDTQYF. The CDR3 coding sequence is TGCGCCAGCAGCCACCTGGCGGGAGGGCAGGGAGATACGCAGTATTTT.

This clonotype was seen at least ten times. The chain has TRBV7-9 and TRBJ2-1; D is unclear. The ends were cut back, 2 bases at V and 0 bases at J, with 8 bases in the middle. CDR1 SEHNR and CDR2 FQNEAQ come from the germline V gene (reference sequence). CDR3 length equals 15 residues. CDR3 bases: TGTGCCAGCAGCTTAAGGCTGAGCTCCTACAATGAGCAGTTCTTC. Protein sequence: CASSLRLSSYNEQFF.

This clonotype has ten or more counts. The genes are TRBV7-2 and TRBJ1-1; D remains ambiguous. Per the germline V gene, CDR1 is SGHTA and CDR2 is FQGNSA. V dropped 1 base and J dropped 3 bases, with 15 bases sitting between them. The CDR3 consists of 16 residues. The CDR3 DNA reads as TGTGCCAGCAGCTTAGTAGGCATGGGGTCGGACACTGAAGCTTTCTTT. Encoded protein: CASSLVGMGSDTEAFF.

The sample holds a few counts of this clonotype. This may be a read error, as it is one base from a much larger clone. The CDR3 carries no conserved terminal phenylalanine or tryptophan, so it likely arises from a read error. As DNA, the CDR3 is TGCGCCAGCAGCCAACAGGGGGGGGGAGAGACCCAGTACCTC. This sequence encodes CASSQQGGGETQYL. This rearrangement joins TRBV4-1 to TRBJ2-5, with D perhaps being TRBD1 or TRBD2 (7 bases each). There are 14 residues in the CDR3. Trimming shortened V by 2 bases and J by 4 bases, and 11 bases separated the two germline ends. Germline CDR1 and CDR2: MGHRA and YSYEKL.

At least ten counts were recorded for this clonotype. V and J are TRBV7-8 and TRBJ1-1; TRBD1 agrees at 9 bases. The CDR3 spans 13 residues. Germline CDR1 is SGHVS and CDR2 is FQNEAQ. Losses at the gene ends were 5 bases for V and 7 bases for J; bases not matched to a gene: 5. The CDR3 loop is CASSVDRGDEAFF. The CDR3 nucleotides read TGTGCCAGCAGCGTCGACAGGGGGGATGAAGCTTTCTTT.

This clonotype was counted many times. The chain combines TRBV5-1 with TRBJ1-3; D is unclear. The CDR3 runs 14 residues. Germline V gives CDR1 SGHRS, CDR2 YFSETQ. Trimming took 5 bases from V and 4 from J, leaving 13 bases between them. Here the CDR3 DNA reads TGCGCCAGCAGAGAGTTTTATGGGGGAAACACCATATATTTT. Protein: CASREFYGGNTIYF.

This chain connects TRBV27 to TRBJ2-2, with 10 bases matching TRBD2. The germline gives CDR1 MNHEY, CDR2 SMNVEV (reference sequence). V was pared by 3 bases and J by 6 bases, with 13 bases of the junction left unmatched. This CDR3 comprises 18 residues. The CDR3 DNA reads as TGTGCCAGCAGTTTTGGGGGGGCTAGCGGGAGAATCGCCGGGGAGCTGTTTTTT. It yields the protein CASSFGGASGRIAGELFF.

This clonotype was observed many times. This chain connects TRBV7-2 to TRBJ2-3; D remains ambiguous. Trimming cost V 1 base and J 2 bases, with 10 bases left between them. Germline V lookup: CDR1 SGHTA, CDR2 FQGNSA. The CDR3 is 15 amino acids. The CDR3 region is CASSLGVRYTDTQYF. The CDR3 DNA is TGTGCCAGCAGCTTAGGGGTGCGGTACACAGATACGCAGTATTTT.